The 9 T cell receptor beta chains below were found in one sample sequenced in a study of T-cell memory formation after mild COVID-19. TCRdb recomputed calls from the 5' RACE reads with MiXCR, one row per CDR3 protein. The sample yields roughly 160,000 distinct CDR3 sequences, 11% seen once. Specimen: PBMCs or a T cell subset sorted from them (not recorded which). The receptor set was obtained from a man aged 18-30 years who had mild COVID-19 (a few samples of this study predate the infection). Cell type and time point are not known.

The chain employs TRBV29-1 and TRBJ2-5, with D perhaps assigned TRBD1 or TRBD2 (5 bases each). The germline gives CDR1 SQVTM, CDR2 ANQGSEA. Trimming left V 3 bases short and J 5 bases short, with 13 bases between. The CDR3 contains 13 residues. The CDR3 DNA reads TGCAGCGTTGAGGGGGTAGCAGGGGAGACCCAGTACTTC. This encodes CSVEGVAGETQYF.

The chain joins TRBV25-1 to TRBJ2-5; 10 positions match TRBD2. V shed 5 bases and J 1 base; nucleotides not matched to a gene: 4. This CDR3 region has 15 residues. The germline gives CDR1 MGHDK, CDR2 SYGVNS. The CDR3 sequence is CASSQLAGPQETQYF. The DNA for the CDR3 is TGTGCCAGCAGTCAACTAGCGGGGCCCCAAGAGACCCAGTACTTC.

At least ten counts were recorded for this clonotype. V and J are TRBV7-3 and TRBJ2-3; 9 bases are a match to TRBD2. The CDR3 runs to 14 residues. Germline V CDR1 and CDR2: SGHTA, FQGTGA. J gave up 3 bases and V 3 bases, and 1 base lay outside the gene matches. The CDR3, as DNA: TGTGCCAGCAGCTTCGGACTAGCGACAGATACGCAGTATTTT. Amino acid sequence: CASSFGLATDTQYF.

The rearrangement uses TRBV4-1 and TRBJ1-4; 11 bases are shared with TRBD1. This CDR3 has 18 amino acids. Germline V gene data show CDR1 as MGHRA and CDR2 as YSYEKL. V was clipped by 4 bases and J by 3 bases; unmatched bases: 10. As DNA, the CDR3 is TGCGCCAGCAGCCTCCGGGACAGGGGGAAGAGGGCTAATGAAAAACTGTTTTTT. Residues: CASSLRDRGKRANEKLFF.

This chain uses TRBV15 with TRBJ2-3, with a tentative D call TRBD1 (5 bases). The CDR3 has 16 amino acids. The V end was cut by 0 bases, the J end by 3 bases, with 13 bases between. CDR1 and CDR2 from the germline V gene are LNHNV and YYDKDF (reference sequence). The CDR3, as DNA: TGTGCCACCAGCAGAGAGCGGTCAGGGCGTACAGATACGCAGTATTTT. Residues: CATSRERSGRTDTQYF.

This clonotype was observed many times. The chain employs TRBV5-1 and TRBJ2-2, with D perhaps TRBD1 (6 bases). CDR3 length equals 14 residues. V dropped 3 bases and J dropped 6 bases, with 12 bases sitting between them. Germline V gene lookup returns CDR1 SGHRS and CDR2 YFSETQ. CDR3 DNA: TGCGCCAGCAGCTACCAACAGGGCTCCGGGGAGCTGTTTTTT. Amino acids: CASSYQQGSGELFF. Together with reference TRBV5-1 and TRBJ2-2, the CDR3 gives the full variable domain: KAGVTQTPRYLIKTRGQQVTLSCSPISGHRSVSWYQQTPGQGLQFLFEYFSETQRNKGNFPGRFSGRQFSNSRSEMNVSTLELGDSALYLCASSYQQGSGELFFGEGSRLTVL.

The chain employs TRBV4-3 and TRBJ2-6; TRBD1 matches at 10 bases. V lost 7 bases to trimming and J lost 2 bases; unmatched junction nucleotides: 8. The CDR3 is made up of 17 amino acids. Germline loops: CDR1 LGHNA, CDR2 YSLEER. The CDR3 region has the DNA TGCGCCAGCACCCTCAGACAGGGGGCGGCTGGGGCCAACGTCCTGACTTTC. This codes for CASTLRQGAAGANVLTF.

J is TRBJ2-5 and V is TRBV12-5, with 8 bases fitting TRBD1. This CDR3 contains 17 residues. Germline lookup yields CDR1 LGHNT and CDR2 FRNRAP. Trimming removed 1 base from V and 6 bases from J; junction bases left unmatched: 13. This CDR3 is CASGLGQGLFDGKTQYF. The CDR3 DNA reads TGTGCTAGTGGTTTGGGACAGGGGCTTTTCGACGGGAAGACCCAGTACTTC. Combining the CDR3 with reference TRBV12-5 and TRBJ2-5 gives the whole variable domain DARVTQTPRHKVTEMGQEVTMRCQPILGHNTVFWYRQTMMQGLELLAYFRNRAPLDDSGMPKDRFSAEMPDATLATLKIQPSEPRDSAVYFCASGLGQGLFDGKTQYFGPGTRLLVL.

This clonotype was detected only a few times. The CDR3 region is CATPRGAEGDTQYF. CDR3 DNA sequence: TGTGCCACTCCCCGGGGAGCGGAAGGGGATACGCAGTATTTT. The chain carries TRBV7-9 and TRBJ2-3, with a possible D match to TRBD2 (5 bases). Germline V gene sequence: CDR1 SEHNR, CDR2 FQNEAQ (reference sequence). The CDR3 contains 14 residues. The V and J ends lost 10 bases and 6 bases respectively, with 20 bases between them. Full variable domain (missing parts from reference TRBV7-9 and TRBJ2-3): DTGVSQNPRHKITKRGQNVTFRCDPISEHNRLYWYRQTLGQGPEFLTYFQNEAQLEKSRLLSDRFSAERPKGSFSTLEIQRTEQGDSAMYLCATPRGAEGDTQYFGPGTRLTVL.